The 30 T cell receptor beta chains below were found in one sample sequenced in a study of cytomegalovirus exposure and HLA in healthy donors. 60 Vbeta and 13 Jbeta primers were used in PCR. Sequenced by immunoSEQ multiplex PCR; TCRdb stores in-frame clones only, minus some. Of about 160,000 clones listed, around 80% are singletons. The specimen was PBMCs. Receptors originate from a girl between 5 and 17 years old in good health and CMV-seropositive.

In the case of this clone: The junction and the germline gene differ at one end; a read error may be behind it. The gene calls are TRBV30 and TRBJ2-7, with 7 bases matching TRBD1. The germline V gene encodes CDR1 GTSNPN and CDR2 SVGIG (reference sequence). The CDR3 sequence is 13 residues long. DNA for the CDR3: TGTGCCGGGAGACAGGGTCGCAATTACGAGCAGTACTTC. Its protein product is CAGRQGRNYEQYF.

As concerns this clone: One end of the junction fails to match germline, which may point to a read error. This chain joins TRBV6-1 and TRBJ2-7; a possible D gene is TRBD1 (6 bases). The CDR3 extends over 10 amino acids. Per germline, CDR1 MNHNS and CDR2 SASEGT. This CDR3 is CASSELRQDF. CDR3 DNA sequence: TGTGCCAGCAGTGAATTAAGACAGGACTTC.

V gene TRBV6-5 combines with J gene TRBJ1-1; D is unclear. The length of the CDR3 is 11 residues. Germline V gene lookup returns CDR1 MNHEY and CDR2 SVGAGI. Trimming cost V 4 bases and J 4 bases, with 4 bases left between them. This CDR3 reads CASSFFTEAFF. The CDR3 region has the DNA TGTGCCAGCAGTTTCTTCACTGAAGCTTTCTTT.

The chain links TRBV29-1 to TRBJ1-2, with TRBD1 matching 9 bases. Germline loops: CDR1 SQVTM, CDR2 ANQGSEA. This CDR3 spans 14 amino acids. The V segment lost 4 bases and the J segment 2 bases; nucleotides outside the gene matches: 5. The DNA of the CDR3 is TGCAGCGTTGCTCGGGACAGGGTCAACTATGGCTACACCTTC. As protein: CSVARDRVNYGYTF.

The rearrangement uses TRBV25-1 and TRBJ1-2; D is unclear. Germline CDR1 MGHDK, CDR2 SYGVNS. Trimming took off 0 bases at V and 2 bases at J, with 10 bases between the two ends. The CDR3 covers 15 residues. For the CDR3, the DNA is TGTGCCAGCAGTGAATATGGCAGTGGCAACTATGGCTACACCTTC. As protein: CASSEYGSGNYGYTF.

The rearrangement uses TRBV28 and TRBJ1-2, with no clear D. Germline V CDR1 and CDR2: MDHEN, SYDVKM. The CDR3 has 13 residues. The V end was cut by 4 bases, the J end by 0 bases, with 6 bases between. The CDR3 loop is CASSSGTNYGYTF. The CDR3, as DNA: TGTGCCAGCAGTTCCGGGACTAACTATGGCTACACCTTC.

The J gene is TRBJ1-2, the V gene TRBV18; the match to TRBD1 covers 10 bases. Looked up from germline, CDR1 is KGHSH and CDR2 is LQKENI. V was pared by 0 bases and J by 7 bases, with 5 bases of the junction left unmatched. The length of the CDR3 is 15 residues. This CDR3 reads CASSPPGQGLSGYTF. The CDR3 DNA sequence: TGTGCCAGCTCACCACCGGGACAGGGGCTCTCTGGCTACACCTTC.

This chain uses TRBV7-8 with TRBJ2-7; TRBD1 might be the D (5 bases). V lost 5 bases, J lost 1 base, and 9 bases lay in between. This CDR3 has 13 amino acids. Germline values: CDR1 SGHVS, CDR2 FQNEAQ. The CDR3 DNA sequence: TGTGCCAGCAGCATCGACAGATCCTACGAGCAGTACTTC. Its protein product is CASSIDRSYEQYF.

This clone was seen only a few times. V usage is TRBV25-1 and J usage is TRBJ1-4; 7 bases fit TRBD1. Germline values: CDR1 MGHDK, CDR2 SYGVNS. The V and J ends lost 6 bases and 5 bases, in that order; junction bases with no gene match: 6. This CDR3 is 14 amino acids long. The CDR3 bases are TGTGCCAGCAGGGACAGGTTGGGGAATGAAAAACTGTTTTTT. Its protein is CASRDRLGNEKLFF.

This clone has only one observation. This chain uses TRBV30 with TRBJ1-2; D might be TRBD1 (6 bases). Germline V gene data show CDR1 as GTSNPN and CDR2 as SVGIG (reference sequence). V shed 2 bases and J shed 7 bases, with 14 bases lying between them. The CDR3 sequence is 13 residues long. The chain's CDR3 is CAWSLGGLSGYTF. In DNA, the CDR3 is TGTGCCTGGAGTTTGGGGGGGCTTAGTGGCTACACCTTC.

The chain joins TRBV7-8 to TRBJ2-5; 8 bases line up with TRBD1. After removal of 3 bases from V and 3 bases from J, the junction contained 3 bases not matched to a gene. CDR3 length: 14 amino acids. The germline V gene encodes CDR1 SGHVS and CDR2 FQNEAQ. CDR3 residues: CASSLTGVEETQYF. In DNA form, the CDR3 reads TGTGCCAGCAGCTTGACAGGGGTCGAAGAGACCCAGTACTTC.

A single count supports this clone. The genes are TRBV6-1 and TRBJ1-1, with TRBD1 matching over 7 bases. This CDR3 contains 13 residues. J lost 7 bases, V lost 4 bases, and 6 bases had no gene match. Germline CDR1 reads MNHNS; CDR2 reads SASEGT. CDR3 nucleotides: TGTGCCAGCAGTGGACAGGGTGGGGGTGAAGCTTTCTTT. Translated: CASSGQGGGEAFF.

The sample holds one count of this clone. The chain employs TRBV4-3 and TRBJ1-3; 9 positions agree with TRBD1. V was pared by 5 bases and J by 4 bases, with 6 bases of the junction left unmatched. Germline assignment: CDR1 LGHNA and CDR2 YSLEER. The CDR3 length is 15 residues. Here the CDR3 DNA reads TGCGCCAGCAGCGAGGGACAGGGCTTCGGAAACACCATATATTTT. Translating it yields CASSEGQGFGNTIYF.

The rearrangement joins TRBV15 to TRBJ2-7; TRBD2 matches 11 bases. J lost 7 bases, V lost 0 bases, and 11 bases had no gene match. This CDR3 is built from 17 residues. Germline CDR1 is LNHNV and CDR2 is YYDKDF (reference sequence). The CDR3 is CATSRDLTASGRSEQYF. The CDR3 coding sequence is TGTGCCACCAGCAGAGATTTGACGGCTAGCGGGAGGTCGGAGCAGTACTTC.

The rearrangement joins TRBV11-3 to TRBJ1-3; D may be TRBD1 (6 bases). Germline CDR1 and CDR2: SGHNT and YENEEA. The ends were cut back, 6 bases at V and 2 bases at J, with 8 bases in the middle. The CDR3 runs to 13 residues. DNA for the CDR3: TGTGCCAGCAGTACAGGGACTGGAAACACCATATATTTT. Translated, it gives CASSTGTGNTIYF.

This rearrangement joins TRBV10-2 to TRBJ1-1; D gene ambiguous. The CDR3 extends over 14 amino acids. V lost 2 bases and J lost 1, with 8 bases in between. Germline V gene sequence: CDR1 WSHSY, CDR2 SAAADI. CDR3 DNA: TGCGCCAGCAGTGAGACCCAGGAGAACACTGAAGCTTTCTTT. Its translation is CASSETQENTEAFF.

The V gene is TRBV5-6, the J gene TRBJ1-5; D is possibly TRBD1 (5 bases). V was clipped by 4 bases and J by 3 bases, with 14 bases between them. The CDR3 is 15 residues long. Per germline, CDR1 SGHDT and CDR2 YYEEEE. CDR3 loop: CASSGGGGFNQPQHF. The CDR3 DNA reads as TGTGCCAGCAGCGGGGGGGGTGGATTCAATCAGCCCCAGCATTTT.

V usage is TRBV4-3 and J usage is TRBJ2-2; perhaps TRBD1 as D (5 bases). The length of the CDR3 is 14 residues. V lost 0 bases to trimming and J lost 7 bases, with 9 bases between them. The germline gives CDR1 LGHNA, CDR2 YSLEER. The CDR3 DNA reads as TGCGCCAGCAGCCAAGATGTAGGGGTCGGGGAGCTGTTTTTT. Protein product: CASSQDVGVGELFF.

J is TRBJ2-1 and V is TRBV7-9, with 9 bases aligning to TRBD1. The CDR3 has 14 amino acids. The germline CDR1 and CDR2 sequences are SEHNR and FQNEAQ (reference sequence). Trimming removed 3 bases from V and 8 bases from J; junction bases left unmatched: 5. CDR3 bases: TGTGCCAGCAGCTTGACAGGGGGAAGCGATGAGCAGTTCTTC. Translating gives CASSLTGGSDEQFF.

V gene TRBV5-1 combines with J gene TRBJ1-4; 8 nucleotides agree with TRBD1. Per the germline V gene, CDR1 is SGHRS and CDR2 is YFSETQ. J was trimmed by 7 bases and V by 0 bases; bases with no gene match: 5. The CDR3 has 15 amino acids. This CDR3 is CASSLDRTGSEKLFF. As DNA, the CDR3 is TGCGCCAGCAGCTTGGACCGGACAGGGTCTGAAAAACTGTTTTTT. The entire variable domain, with the rest obtained from reference TRBV5-1 and TRBJ1-4, is as follows: KAGVTQTPRYLIKTRGQQVTLSCSPISGHRSVSWYQQTPGQGLQFLFEYFSETQRNKGNFPGRFSGRQFSNSRSEMNVSTLELGDSALYLCASSLDRTGSEKLFFGSGTQLSVL.

This clone was seen more than once but under ten times. The genes are TRBV6-1 and TRBJ2-7, with a weak D call TRBD1 (7 bases). V lost 7 bases to trimming and J lost 4 bases, with 14 bases between them. Germline CDR1 is MNHNS and CDR2 is SASEGT. The CDR3 has 13 amino acids. The CDR3 is CASKRQGLYEQYF. CDR3 sequence (DNA): TGTGCCAGCAAGAGACAGGGACTTTACGAGCAGTACTTC.

The chain has TRBV18 and TRBJ2-1; 8 positions match TRBD1. V gave up 3 bases and J gave up 8 bases; unmatched junction bases: 15. CDR1 KGHSH and CDR2 LQKENI come from the germline V gene. This CDR3 region has 17 residues. The CDR3 here is CASSPIPGTGVPHEQFF. Written as DNA, the CDR3 is TGTGCCAGCTCACCGATCCCGGGGACAGGTGTCCCCCATGAGCAGTTCTTC.

In its sample, this clone was seen a few times. This chain uses TRBV11-2 with TRBJ2-1; 9 bases align to TRBD2. The germline CDR1 and CDR2 sequences are SGHAT and FQNNGV. This CDR3 contains 15 residues. V gave up 4 bases and J gave up 7 bases; unmatched junction bases: 8. CDR3 bases: TGTGCCAGCAGCTCCAGCGGGACTAGCCATAATGAGCAGTTCTTC. This gives the protein CASSSSGTSHNEQFF.

The chain employs TRBV5-6 and TRBJ2-3; 10 bases are shared with TRBD1. Germline V gene data show CDR1 as SGHDT and CDR2 as YYEEEE. The CDR3 contains 15 residues. V dropped 4 bases and J dropped 4; count of bases not matched to a gene: 6. This chain's CDR3 is CASSKGQGNPDTQYF. For the CDR3, the DNA is TGTGCCAGCAGCAAGGGACAGGGGAACCCAGATACGCAGTATTTT.

The rearrangement links TRBV4-3 to TRBJ1-2, with D possibly being TRBD1 (6 bases). Germline V lookup: CDR1 LGHNA, CDR2 YSLEER. V shed 0 bases and J shed 4 bases, with 12 bases lying between them. This CDR3 is built from 15 residues. CDR3 residues: CASSQDNRAVYGYTF. As DNA, the CDR3 is TGCGCCAGCAGCCAAGACAACAGGGCCGTCTATGGCTACACCTTC.

V usage is TRBV29-1 and J usage is TRBJ1-2, with 8 bases lining up with TRBD1. Germline CDR1 reads SQVTM; CDR2 reads ANQGSEA. Germline trimming cut 7 bases from V and 5 bases from J; bases unmatched to any gene: 12. This CDR3 has 14 residues. The CDR3 loop is CSAVPQGATYGYTF. The CDR3 DNA reads as TGCAGCGCTGTCCCTCAGGGGGCGACGTATGGCTACACCTTC.

The CDR3 nucleotides read TGTGCCTGGAGTGTCCCCACCGGGTGGGGACAGGGGGGGAAAAACATTCAGTACTTC. This codes for CAWSVPTGWGQGGKNIQYF. This chain connects TRBV30 to TRBJ2-4, with TRBD1 identical over 11 bases. The CDR3 covers 19 residues. Germline trimming cut 0 bases from V and 4 bases from J; bases unmatched to any gene: 14. CDR1 and CDR2 (germline): GTSNPN, SVGIG (reference sequence).

The chain joins TRBV6-5 to TRBJ1-1; TRBD1 matches 8 bases. CDR1 is MNHEY and CDR2 is SVGAGI in the germline V gene. Trimming took 6 bases from V and 4 from J; bases not matched to a gene: 7. The CDR3 consists of 14 residues. The CDR3 reads CASSPDRVFTEAFF. The CDR3 DNA follows: TGTGCCAGCAGCCCGGACAGGGTCTTCACTGAAGCTTTCTTT.

V and J are TRBV2 and TRBJ1-3, with a possible D match to TRBD1 (6 bases). This CDR3 is built from 15 residues. Germline V lookup: CDR1 SNHLY, CDR2 FYNNEI. Trimming removed 4 bases at V and 0 bases at J, with 10 bases between. The CDR3 bases are TGTGCCAGCAGTGGACAGGAGAGCTCTGGAAACACCATATATTTT. Its protein is CASSGQESSGNTIYF.

The chain links TRBV6-4 to TRBJ2-1; D unclear. V was pared by 3 bases and J by 7 bases, with 10 bases between. CDR3 length: 13 amino acids. Germline lookup yields CDR1 MRHNA and CDR2 SNTAGT. CDR3 nucleotides: TGTGCCAGCAGTGAACTGGCACAGAATGAGCAGTTCTTC. It yields the protein CASSELAQNEQFF.